Listed here is a single TCR beta chain. Its cognate antigen is unknown. Trimming at V came to 1 base and at J to 5 bases, leaving 13 bases not matched to a gene. The germline V gene has CDR1 MGHDK and CDR2 SYGVNS. This CDR3 comprises 18 residues. The source of the sample is a study of graft-versus-host responses after intestinal transplantation. Across the whole study: All recipients were given anti-thymocyte globulin induction, and tacrolimus and steroids were then administered for approximately 3 years. Study-wide findings and caveats: Recipient marrow harbored GvH clones, some of which surfaced first in ileum or blood.

Sequencing was performed with immunoSEQ multiplex PCR; in TCRdb, only in-frame clones are kept and a portion is missing. The table shows about 94,000 clones, with 91% occurring only once. V gene TRBV25-1 combines with J gene TRBJ2-1; TRBD2 matches at 8 bases. Sample: unstimulated CD8+ T cells sorted from spleen or lymph node cells, taken before intestinal transplant. This receptor was obtained from a human donor who received an intestinal transplant. The CDR3 loop reads CASSELSPRSGDNNEQFF. For the CDR3, the DNA is TGTGCCAGCAGTGAATTATCTCCGCGTAGCGGGGATAACAATGAGCAGTTCTTC.